Following are 26 T cell receptor beta chains from one sample sequenced in a study of T cell responses to AZD1222 COVID-19 vaccine. Profiling relied on immunoSEQ multiplex PCR, and the TCRdb table lists in-frame clones only, not all of them. The data contain some 140,000 clones, approximately 91% of them singletons. The material sequenced was peripheral blood, taken on day 0 of AZD1222 vaccination. The source is an adult in good health.

This chain links TRBV15 with TRBJ1-1; D is possibly TRBD1 (5 bases). CDR1 and CDR2 (germline): LNHNV, YYDKDF (reference sequence). The germline V and J ends were trimmed by 1 base and 3 bases, with 15 bases remaining between them. The CDR3 length is 16 residues. The CDR3 DNA is TGTGCCACCAGCAGAGGGACAAGGCTTGGGGACACTGAAGCTTTCTTT. Translating it yields CATSRGTRLGDTEAFF.

The chain joins TRBV24-1 to TRBJ2-2; D unresolved. Trimming removed 4 bases from V and 5 bases from J, with 10 bases in between. In germline, CDR1 is KGHDR, CDR2 SFDVKD. The length of the CDR3 is 14 residues. The CDR3 region is CATSDRMNTGELFF. CDR3 DNA sequence: TGTGCCACCAGTGACAGGATGAATACCGGGGAGCTGTTTTTT.

J is TRBJ2-3 and V is TRBV29-1, with D perhaps given as TRBD1 or TRBD2 (6 bases each). V shed 7 bases and J shed 0 bases, with 20 bases lying between them. The CDR3 sequence is 16 residues long. Germline V gene lookup returns CDR1 SQVTM and CDR2 ANQGSEA. The CDR3 sequence: CSGQGLRSGSTDTQYF. CDR3 sequence (DNA): TGCAGCGGGCAGGGGCTGAGGAGCGGGAGCACAGATACGCAGTATTTT.

The V gene is TRBV29-1, the J gene TRBJ2-1; TRBD2 is a possible D gene (6 bases). Trimming shortened V by 4 bases and J by 7 bases, and 11 bases separated the two germline ends. CDR3 length equals 12 residues. Germline CDR1 reads SQVTM; CDR2 reads ANQGSEA. CDR3 protein: CSVALLANEQFF. The CDR3 bases are TGCAGCGTTGCGTTACTAGCTAATGAGCAGTTCTTC.

This rearrangement joins TRBV3-1 (or the pseudogene TRBV3-2) to TRBJ2-4; 13 nucleotides line up with TRBD2. CDR3 length equals 21 residues. In germline, CDR1 is LGHDT, CDR2 YNNKEL (reference sequence). J gave up 5 bases and V 2 bases, and 18 bases lay outside the gene matches. The CDR3 reads CASSQYVGGWTSGRIENIQYF. The CDR3 nucleotides read TGTGCCAGCAGCCAATATGTTGGGGGGTGGACTAGCGGGAGAATCGAAAACATTCAGTACTTC.

The chain couples TRBV5-4 to TRBJ1-6; 7 nucleotides agree with TRBD1. The CDR3 has 19 residues. Germline V gene sequence: CDR1 SGHNT, CDR2 YYREEE (reference sequence). The V and J ends lost 4 bases and 1 base, in that order; junction bases with no gene match: 14. CDR3 bases: TGTGCCAGCAGCCCGGGGCACAGGGGTGTTGGGTCCTATAATTCACCCCTCCACTTT. Its translation: CASSPGHRGVGSYNSPLHF.

The genes are TRBV18 and TRBJ2-2, with 8 bases matching TRBD2. CDR1 is KGHSH and CDR2 is LQKENI in the germline V gene. This CDR3 has 13 residues. V shed 5 bases, J shed 5 bases, and the junction held 1 base outside the gene matches. The CDR3 sequence: CASSSGGTGELFF. The CDR3 region has the DNA TGTGCCAGCTCATCGGGGGGGACCGGGGAGCTGTTTTTT.

The V call is TRBV5-1, the J call TRBJ2-7; perhaps TRBD2 as D (5 bases). This CDR3 comprises 15 residues. The germline gives CDR1 SGHRS, CDR2 YFSETQ. The V end was cut by 3 bases, the J end by 0 bases, with 13 bases between. The CDR3 protein is CASSSRSSGSYEQYF. DNA of the CDR3: TGCGCCAGCAGCTCCAGGTCAAGCGGCTCCTACGAGCAGTACTTC.

This chain connects TRBV15 to TRBJ2-7, with a weak D call TRBD1 (6 bases). Trimming pared 6 bases from V and 2 bases from J, leaving 17 bases between. Germline CDR1 and CDR2: LNHNV and YYDKDF (reference sequence). The CDR3 spans 15 residues. CDR3: CATRFVTGETYEQYF. Here the CDR3 DNA reads TGTGCCACCAGATTCGTGACAGGCGAAACCTACGAGCAGTACTTC.

The J gene is TRBJ1-2, the V gene TRBV19; D ambiguous. Germline V lookup: CDR1 LNHDA, CDR2 SQIVND (reference sequence). Between the trimmed V and J ends, which lost 7 bases and 0 bases, there was a span of 18 bases. The CDR3 is made up of 16 amino acids. The CDR3 region has the DNA TGTGCCAGTACGTTGAATCAGGCCTACACTAACTATGGCTACACCTTC. It codes for CASTLNQAYTNYGYTF. The complete variable domain, with remaining parts taken from reference TRBV19 and TRBJ1-2, reads DGGITQSPKYLFRKEGQNVTLSCEQNLNHDAMYWYRQDPGQGLRLIYYSQIVNDFQKGDIAEGYSVSREKKESFPLTVTSAQKNPTAFYLCASTLNQAYTNYGYTFGSGTRLTVV.

The rearrangement uses TRBV9 and TRBJ1-2; TRBD1 matches 7 bases. The CDR3 has 16 residues. The V gene's germline CDR1 is SGDLS and CDR2 YYNGEE. Trimming removed 2 bases from V and 5 bases from J; junction bases left unmatched: 12. CDR3 protein: CASSVRQGGLGYGYTF. Written as DNA, the CDR3 is TGTGCCAGCAGCGTTCGACAGGGTGGGCTTGGGTATGGCTACACCTTC. The variable domain in full, completed from reference TRBV9 and TRBJ1-2, reads DSGVTQTPKHLITATGQRVTLRCSPRSGDLSVYWYQQSLDQGLQFLIQYYNGEERAKGNILERFSAQQFPDLHSELNLSSLELGDSALYFCASSVRQGGLGYGYTFGSGTRLTVV.

The chain is built from TRBV20-1 and TRBJ1-2, with TRBD1 as a possible D gene (6 bases). The CDR3 loop spans 14 amino acids. The germline V and J ends were trimmed by 4 bases and 2 bases, with 14 bases remaining between them. Germline assignment: CDR1 DFQATT and CDR2 SNEGSKA (reference sequence). As DNA, the CDR3 is TGCAGTGCTAATGACCCAGGGGTCAACTATGGCTACACCTTC. It encodes CSANDPGVNYGYTF.

The chain combines TRBV4-3 with TRBJ1-5; D ambiguous. This CDR3 region has 15 residues. Per germline, CDR1 LGHNA and CDR2 YSLEER. Trimming cost V 0 bases and J 0 bases, with 6 bases left between them. The CDR3 sequence: CASSQEIYSNQPQHF. DNA of the CDR3: TGCGCCAGCAGCCAAGAGATTTATAGCAATCAGCCCCAGCATTTT.

This chain uses TRBV9 with TRBJ2-5; no definite D call. This CDR3 has 16 residues. Germline V gene lookup returns CDR1 SGDLS and CDR2 YYNGEE. Trimming cost V 4 bases and J 2 bases, with 18 bases left between them. The CDR3 sequence is CASSSHNAAPQETQYF. The DNA of the CDR3 is TGTGCCAGCAGCTCCCACAATGCAGCGCCTCAAGAGACCCAGTACTTC.

This chain uses TRBV28 with TRBJ2-7; TRBD2 agrees at 9 bases. Germline V lookup: CDR1 MDHEN, CDR2 SYDVKM. The CDR3 contains 14 residues. Unmatched junction bases numbered 5, after V lost 5 bases and J lost 3 bases. CDR3 coding DNA: TGTGCCAGCAGTGGATGGCGGGGGGGCTACGAGCAGTACTTC. Translated: CASSGWRGGYEQYF.

The genes are TRBV5-1 and TRBJ1-1; the match to TRBD1 covers 8 bases. V was clipped by 4 bases and J by 1 base; unmatched bases: 9. The CDR3 runs to 16 residues. Germline CDR1 reads SGHRS; CDR2 reads YFSETQ. The CDR3 DNA follows: TGCGCCAGCAGCCCTGGGACAGGACCGAGGAACACTGAAGCTTTCTTT. The encoded protein is CASSPGTGPRNTEAFF.

Here the CDR3 reads CASGPGQGTKNIQYF. CDR3 nucleotides: TGTGCCAGTGGTCCGGGACAGGGGACCAAAAACATTCAGTACTTC. This rearrangement joins TRBV21-1 to TRBJ2-4; the table's D call TRBD1 went unverified against the DNA. TRBV21-1 is tagged as a pseudogene. The CDR3 runs 15 residues.

The rearrangement uses TRBV28 and TRBJ2-4; D is ambiguous. The CDR3 has 18 residues. CDR1 and CDR2 from the germline V gene are MDHEN and SYDVKM. With 1 base removed from V and 3 bases from J, the gap between germline ends came to 19 bases. Here the CDR3 DNA reads TGTGCCAGCAGTTTATCCCGGACCCTTTTCAGAGGCAAAAACATTCAGTACTTC. Its protein product is CASSLSRTLFRGKNIQYF.

The genes are TRBV9 and TRBJ2-7; TRBD2 matches at 13 bases. V lost 3 bases to trimming and J lost 3 bases; unmatched junction nucleotides: 6. Per germline, CDR1 SGDLS and CDR2 YYNGEE. The CDR3 totals 16 residues. CDR3 in DNA: TGTGCCAGCAGCGCTCGGACTAGCGGGAGCCTCTACGAGCAGTACTTC. It yields the protein CASSARTSGSLYEQYF.

In the case of this clone: This specimen includes other DNA sequences encoding the same CDR3. The rearrangement joins TRBV4-2 to TRBJ2-1; no clear D gene. Germline lookup yields CDR1 LGHNA and CDR2 YNFKEQ. Deletions cut 4 bases from V and 1 base from J, with 5 bases between. The CDR3 loop spans 13 amino acids. The CDR3 region is CASSRESYNEQFF. The DNA for the CDR3 is TGTGCCAGCAGCCGAGAATCCTACAATGAGCAGTTCTTC.

J is TRBJ1-2 and V is TRBV5-4, with D unclear. V lost 0 bases to trimming and J lost 4 bases, with 7 bases between them. The V gene's germline CDR1 is SGHNT and CDR2 YYREEE (reference sequence). CDR3 length equals 13 residues. CDR3 in amino acids: CASSLDTSYGYTF. CDR3 in DNA: TGTGCCAGCAGCTTGGACACCTCCTATGGCTACACCTTC.

The V and J genes are TRBV2 and TRBJ1-4; D is unresolved. The germline CDR1 and CDR2 sequences are SNHLY and FYNNEI. This CDR3 contains 13 residues. V was shortened by 6 bases and J by 7 bases, with 12 bases between the two germline ends. CDR3 DNA: TGTGCCAGCAGCGGGATTGTGGGTGAAAAACTGTTTTTT. Its protein product is CASSGIVGEKLFF.

The rearrangement joins TRBV15 to TRBJ2-7, with 8 bases matching TRBD2. There are 16 residues in the CDR3. V lost 0 bases, J lost 3 bases, and 7 bases stayed unmatched. CDR1 is LNHNV, CDR2 YYDKDF, per germline (reference sequence). The CDR3 here is CATSRDVREGYYEQYF. The CDR3 DNA reads as TGTGCCACCAGCAGAGATGTCCGGGAGGGATACTACGAGCAGTACTTC.

As DNA, the CDR3 is TGTGCCAGCAGCGTAGACATGGGCAATCAGCCCCAGCATTTT. Amino acids: CASSVDMGNQPQHF. V usage is TRBV9 and J usage is TRBJ1-5; D is ambiguous. This CDR3 contains 14 residues. V was cut by 0 bases and J by 2 bases, with 6 bases left in between. The germline V gene has CDR1 SGDLS and CDR2 YYNGEE.

This clone was found a few times. J is TRBJ1-6 and V is TRBV2; 9 bases line up with TRBD1. Trimming removed 7 bases from V and 8 bases from J; junction bases left unmatched: 6. CDR1 SNHLY and CDR2 FYNNEI come from the germline V gene. The CDR3 length is 14 residues. The CDR3 protein is CASNPTGGDSPLHF. In DNA, the CDR3 is TGTGCCAGCAACCCGACAGGGGGAGATTCACCCCTCCACTTT.

The chain recombines TRBV10-3 with TRBJ1-2, with a tentative D call TRBD1 (6 bases). The CDR3 extends over 15 amino acids. V was shortened by 3 bases and J by 4 bases, with 15 bases between the two germline ends. The germline V gene encodes CDR1 ENHRY and CDR2 SYGVKD. CDR3 coding DNA: TGTGCCATCAGTGAATCCGGACAGCTTGGCTATGGCTACACCTTC. The encoded protein is CAISESGQLGYGYTF.